This T cell receptor (beta chain) stems from a study of cytomegalovirus exposure and HLA in healthy donors. On the study more broadly: Genotyping showed about 80% of hundreds of donors falling in the Caucasian-associated ancestry cluster.

As regards this clone: Its antigen is as yet unknown.

Regarding the study as a whole: In a later analysis, V- and J-gene trimming of beta chains associated with a DCLRE1C missense variant, replicated independently. Later analysis suggested most CMV-associated TCR beta chains were HLA-restricted.

PCR primers comprised 60 Vbeta and 13 Jbeta primers. Clones were sequenced by immunoSEQ multiplex PCR, and TCRdb holds only the in-frame ones, with some missing. The sample has around 110,000 clones, 65% to 85% seen once. Germline-derived CDR1 and CDR2 are MDHEN and SYDVKM. V shed 1 base and J shed 5 bases, with 21 bases lying between them. This CDR3 region has 18 residues. This receptor was obtained from a man between 25 and 39 years old in good health and CMV-seronegative. The sample taken for sequencing was PBMCs. The chain couples TRBV28 to TRBJ2-1; D might be TRBD1 (6 bases). The CDR3 loop is CASSLLGLRDTSDNEQFF. The CDR3 DNA reads as TGTGCCAGCAGTTTATTAGGGCTCCGGGACACCTCGGACAATGAGCAGTTCTTC.